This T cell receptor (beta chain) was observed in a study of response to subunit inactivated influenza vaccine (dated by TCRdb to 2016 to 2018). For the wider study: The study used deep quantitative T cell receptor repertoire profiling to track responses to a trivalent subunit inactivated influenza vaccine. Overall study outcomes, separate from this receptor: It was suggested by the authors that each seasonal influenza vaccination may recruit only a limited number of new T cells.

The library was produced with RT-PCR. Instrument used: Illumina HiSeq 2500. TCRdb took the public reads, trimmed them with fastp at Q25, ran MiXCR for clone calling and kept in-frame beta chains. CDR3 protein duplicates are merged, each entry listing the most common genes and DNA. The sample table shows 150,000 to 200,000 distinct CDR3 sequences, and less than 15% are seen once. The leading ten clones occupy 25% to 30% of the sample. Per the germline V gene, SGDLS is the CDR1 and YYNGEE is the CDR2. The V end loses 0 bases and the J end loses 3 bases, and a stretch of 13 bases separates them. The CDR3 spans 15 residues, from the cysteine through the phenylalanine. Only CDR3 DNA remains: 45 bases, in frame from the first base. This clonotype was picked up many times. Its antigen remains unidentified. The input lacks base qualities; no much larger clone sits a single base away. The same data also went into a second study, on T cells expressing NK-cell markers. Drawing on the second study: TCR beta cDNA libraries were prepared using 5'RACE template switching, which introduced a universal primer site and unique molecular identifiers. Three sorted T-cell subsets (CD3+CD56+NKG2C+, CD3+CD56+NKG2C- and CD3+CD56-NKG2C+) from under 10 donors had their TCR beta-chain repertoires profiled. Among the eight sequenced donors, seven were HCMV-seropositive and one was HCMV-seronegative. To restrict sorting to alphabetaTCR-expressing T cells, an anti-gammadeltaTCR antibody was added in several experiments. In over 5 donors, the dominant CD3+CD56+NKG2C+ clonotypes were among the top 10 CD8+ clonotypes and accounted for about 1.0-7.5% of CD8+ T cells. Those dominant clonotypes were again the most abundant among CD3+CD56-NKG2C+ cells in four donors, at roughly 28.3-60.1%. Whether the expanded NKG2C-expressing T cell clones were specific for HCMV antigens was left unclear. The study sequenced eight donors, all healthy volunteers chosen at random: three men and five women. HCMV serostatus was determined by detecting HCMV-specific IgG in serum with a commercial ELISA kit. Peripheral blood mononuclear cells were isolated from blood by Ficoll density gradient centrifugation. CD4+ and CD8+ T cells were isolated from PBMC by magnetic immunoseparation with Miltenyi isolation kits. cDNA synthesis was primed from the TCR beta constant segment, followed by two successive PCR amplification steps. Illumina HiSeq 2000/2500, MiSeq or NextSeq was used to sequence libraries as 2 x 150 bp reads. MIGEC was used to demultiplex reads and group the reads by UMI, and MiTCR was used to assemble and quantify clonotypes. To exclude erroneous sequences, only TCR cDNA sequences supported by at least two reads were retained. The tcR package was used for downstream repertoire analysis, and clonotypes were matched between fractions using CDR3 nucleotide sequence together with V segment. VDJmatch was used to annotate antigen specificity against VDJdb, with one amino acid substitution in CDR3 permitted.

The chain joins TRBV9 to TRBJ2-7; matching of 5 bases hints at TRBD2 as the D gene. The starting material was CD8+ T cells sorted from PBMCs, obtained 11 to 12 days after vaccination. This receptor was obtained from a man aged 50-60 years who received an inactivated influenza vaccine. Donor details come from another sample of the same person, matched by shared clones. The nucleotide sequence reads TGTGCCAGCAGCGTAGACGGGAACTCCTACTACGAGCAGTACTTC. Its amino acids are CASSVDGNSYYEQYF.